Below, 14 T cell receptor beta chains from the same sample are listed, as sequenced in a study of blood T cell repertoires in COVID-19. The method was immunoSEQ multiplex PCR; TCRdb's version includes in-frame clones alone and lacks a portion of them. The table has about 170,000 clones, about 90% seen once. Sequenced input: peripheral blood. The receptors shown here come from a man aged 30-40 years with COVID-19, enrolled during active disease.

This clone was observed a single time. This chain links TRBV7-9 with TRBJ2-7; the match to TRBD1 covers 9 bases. Germline V gives CDR1 SEHNR, CDR2 FQNEAQ (reference sequence). The CDR3 length is 14 residues. Trimming took 6 bases from V and 5 from J; bases not matched to a gene: 8. CDR3 region: CASRSGTGSHEQYF. In nucleotides, the CDR3 is TGTGCCAGCAGATCGGGGACAGGGTCCCACGAGCAGTACTTC.

J is TRBJ1-2 and V is TRBV18, with TRBD1 matching 7 bases. Germline V lookup: CDR1 KGHSH, CDR2 LQKENI. Trimming cost V 3 bases and J 1 base; bases outside gene matches: 2. The CDR3 has 14 amino acids. CDR3 nucleotide sequence: TGTGCCAGCTCACCGACAGGGATTAACTATGGCTACACCTTC. This gives the protein CASSPTGINYGYTF.

The chain couples TRBV3-1 (or the pseudogene TRBV3-2) to TRBJ2-4; TRBD2 matches 8 bases. This CDR3 has 19 amino acids. Germline-derived CDR1 and CDR2 are LGHDT and YNNKEL (reference sequence). V lost 4 bases and J lost 0; bases outside the gene matches: 14. CDR3 region: CASSPRSAGGSLAKNIQYF. CDR3 bases: TGTGCCAGCAGCCCGCGCAGCGCGGGGGGATCTCTAGCCAAAAACATTCAGTACTTC.

The gene calls are TRBV5-4 and TRBJ1-1; D may be TRBD1 (5 bases). Germline V CDR1 and CDR2: SGHNT, YYREEE (reference sequence). The CDR3 totals 13 residues. Between the trimmed V and J ends, which lost 3 bases and 0 bases, there was a span of 6 bases. CDR3 in DNA: TGTGCCAGCAGCTCGGACATGAACACTGAAGCTTTCTTT. Protein sequence: CASSSDMNTEAFF.

The J gene is TRBJ2-7, the V gene TRBV3-1 (or the pseudogene TRBV3-2), with 7 bases identical to TRBD2. The CDR3 covers 14 residues. The germline V gene has CDR1 LGHDT and CDR2 YNNKEL (reference sequence). Losses at the gene ends were 0 bases for V and 3 bases for J; bases not matched to a gene: 2. For the CDR3, the DNA is TGTGCCAGCAGCCAAGAGGGAGGGGTCTACGAGCAGTACTTC. Residues: CASSQEGGVYEQYF.

This clone was seen more than once but under ten times. The V call is TRBV5-5, the J call TRBJ1-3; the D gene is possibly TRBD1 (6 bases). The CDR3 runs to 14 residues. V was clipped by 4 bases and J by 4 bases, with 12 bases between them. Per germline, CDR1 SGHKS and CDR2 YYEKEE (reference sequence). CDR3 sequence reads: CASSPDRSGNTIYF. CDR3 nucleotide sequence: TGTGCCAGCAGCCCCGACAGGTCCGGAAACACCATATATTTT.

This clone was counted a single time. The rearrangement uses TRBV11-1 and TRBJ1-3; TRBD1 is a possible D gene (6 bases). CDR3 length equals 14 residues. The germline CDR1 and CDR2 sequences are SGHAT and FQDESV (reference sequence). The V gene lost 5 bases and the J gene lost 8 bases, with 16 bases spanning the gap. CDR3 protein: CASSGDPPGDTIYF. The CDR3 DNA sequence: TGTGCCAGCAGCGGGGACCCTCCAGGGGACACCATATATTTT.

The chain recombines TRBV5-1 with TRBJ2-2, with TRBD2 matching 9 bases. CDR3 length: 15 amino acids. V was clipped by 3 bases and J by 7 bases; unmatched bases: 7. Germline CDR1 and CDR2: SGHRS and YFSETQ. The CDR3 here is CASSWTSALGGELFF. Written as DNA, the CDR3 is TGCGCCAGCAGCTGGACTAGCGCCTTAGGCGGGGAGCTGTTTTTT. The complete variable domain, with remaining parts taken from reference TRBV5-1 and TRBJ2-2, reads KAGVTQTPRYLIKTRGQQVTLSCSPISGHRSVSWYQQTPGQGLQFLFEYFSETQRNKGNFPGRFSGRQFSNSRSEMNVSTLELGDSALYLCASSWTSALGGELFFGEGSRLTVL.

CDR3 sequence: CASSERARETEAFF. For the CDR3, the DNA is TGTGCCAGCAGTGAGCGGGCCCGAGAGACTGAAGCTTTCTTT. The chain carries TRBV6-1 and TRBJ1-1; D is unresolved. Trimming removed 3 bases at V and 5 bases at J, with 13 bases between. CDR3 length equals 14 residues. Germline lookup yields CDR1 MNHNS and CDR2 SASEGT.

The V and J genes are TRBV6-2 or TRBV6-3 and TRBJ1-2; 7 bases fit TRBD1. The J segment lost 0 bases and the V segment lost 3 bases, leaving 7 bases of the junction unmatched. The germline CDR1 and CDR2 sequences are MNHEY and SVGEGT. This CDR3 comprises 16 residues. CDR3 DNA: TGTGCCAGCAGTTATCGACAGGGAAACACTAACTATGGCTACACCTTC. Its translation is CASSYRQGNTNYGYTF.

V gene TRBV25-1 combines with J gene TRBJ2-2; 7 bases match TRBD1. The germline V gene encodes CDR1 MGHDK and CDR2 SYGVNS. V gave up 3 bases and J gave up 5 bases; unmatched junction bases: 15. The CDR3 consists of 18 residues. Written as DNA, the CDR3 is TGTGCCAGCAGTGAGAGCTCGCGGAAGGGGGCTTTAACCGGGGAGCTGTTTTTT. Encoded protein: CASSESSRKGALTGELFF.

This clone was seen a few times. The J gene is TRBJ1-1, the V gene TRBV10-3; D is unresolved. V was trimmed by 11 bases and J by 2 bases, leaving 18 bases between them. Germline CDR1 and CDR2: ENHRY and SYGVKD. There are 14 residues in the CDR3. The CDR3 spells CASTHPQLNTEAFF. CDR3 bases: TGTGCCTCCACCCACCCACAGTTAAACACTGAAGCTTTCTTT.

This clone was seen a handful of times. This chain uses TRBV6-5 with TRBJ2-7, with D possibly matching TRBD2 (5 bases). V lost 9 bases and J lost 3, with 15 bases in between. Germline CDR1 is MNHEY and CDR2 is SVGAGI. CDR3 size: 13 residues. CDR3 in amino acids: CASRGAASYEQYF. The CDR3 DNA follows: TGTGCCAGTCGCGGAGCGGCCAGCTACGAGCAGTACTTC.

The J gene is TRBJ1-2, the V gene TRBV7-3; 8 bases line up with TRBD1. Germline trimming cut 4 bases from V and 5 bases from J; bases unmatched to any gene: 9. Germline CDR1 SGHTA, CDR2 FQGTGA. The CDR3 is 15 amino acids. The CDR3 nucleotides are TGTGCCAGCAGCTCCGCAGCCGGGACAGGTTATGGCTACACCTTC. Residues: CASSSAAGTGYGYTF.